What follows are 21 T cell receptor beta chains derived from one specimen sequenced in a study of T-cell reconstitution after alpha-beta-depleted transplantation in children. The authors prepared the TCRbeta library with unique molecular identifiers. TCRdb called the PCR reads again in MiXCR, with one record for every CDR3 protein. The sample contains about 340,000 distinct CDR3 sequences, over 9% of which appear only once. The sequencing used PBMCs from the stem cell graft donor, collected from the stem cell graft. The receptor set was obtained from a human donor who donated a stem cell graft to a child with acute lymphoblastic leukemia.

In its sample, this clonotype was seen many times. V usage is TRBV12-3 or TRBV12-4 and J usage is TRBJ2-7; D remains ambiguous. CDR3 length: 15 residues. Trimming pared 2 bases from V and 12 bases from J, leaving 23 bases between. The CDR3 loop reads CASSLFLHSQGRAYF. DNA for the CDR3: TGTGCCAGCAGTTTATTCCTACACTCCCAAGGGCGAGCGTACTTC.

The V gene is TRBV7-8, the J gene TRBJ2-7, with 10 bases lining up with TRBD1. The V and J ends lost 5 bases and 4 bases, in that order; junction bases with no gene match: 5. Germline V gene lookup returns CDR1 SGHVS and CDR2 FQNEAQ. The CDR3 contains 14 residues. The CDR3 DNA reads as TGTGCCAGCAGCGACCGGACAGGGGGATACGAGCAGTACTTC. This translates into CASSDRTGGYEQYF.

With regard to this clonotype: This may be a read error: a much more frequent sequence differs by one nucleotide. The chain links TRBV6-5 to TRBJ1-1; no clear D gene. The CDR3 has 12 amino acids. CDR1 MNHEY and CDR2 SVGAGI come from the germline V gene. Between the trimmed V and J ends, which lost 2 bases and 10 bases, there was a span of 11 bases. CDR3 in amino acids: CASSYRHGLAFF. In DNA form, the CDR3 reads TGTGCCAGCAGTTACCGACATGGACTAGCTTTCTTT.

This clonotype was detected many times. This chain joins TRBV7-9 and TRBJ2-3; no clear D gene. Germline V CDR1 and CDR2: SEHNR, FQNEAQ (reference sequence). V was shortened by 6 bases and J by 4 bases, with 14 bases between the two germline ends. The CDR3 contains 14 residues. The CDR3 sequence is CASRSVESADTQYF. CDR3 coding DNA: TGTGCCAGCAGGAGTGTAGAGTCGGCAGATACGCAGTATTTT.

The chain combines TRBV6-2 or TRBV6-3 with TRBJ1-5, with D perhaps TRBD1 (6 bases). The CDR3 sequence is 16 residues long. Germline V gene sequence: CDR1 MNHEY, CDR2 SVGEGT. Trimming shortened V by 2 bases and J by 0 bases, and 11 bases separated the two germline ends. CDR3 nucleotides: TGTGCCAGCAGTTACCCAGGGACAAATAGCAATCAGCCCCAGCATTTT. This gives the protein CASSYPGTNSNQPQHF.

CDR3 in amino acids: CSARSLAGGNEQFF. Written as DNA, the CDR3 is TGCAGTGCTAGGAGTCTAGCGGGAGGAAATGAGCAGTTCTTC. V and J are TRBV20-1 and TRBJ2-1; TRBD2 matches 11 bases. CDR1 DFQATT and CDR2 SNEGSKA come from the germline V gene (reference sequence). The CDR3 contains 14 residues. V trimming: 3 bases; J trimming: 7 bases; junction bases outside the gene matches: 5.

This clonotype was seen ten or more times. The chain couples TRBV6-5 to TRBJ1-2, with 9 bases aligning to TRBD1. CDR1 MNHEY and CDR2 SVGAGI come from the germline V gene. V gave up 2 bases and J gave up 2 bases; unmatched junction bases: 3. This CDR3 region has 15 residues. The CDR3 nucleotides are TGTGCCAGCAGTTACAGGGGACAGGGAAACTATGGCTACACCTTC. Translated: CASSYRGQGNYGYTF.

The CDR3 DNA reads TGTGCCAGCAGCCACCCCCTGAGGCTAGCGGGAGTGTCCAAAAACATTCAGTACTTC. It specifies CASSHPLRLAGVSKNIQYF. The gene calls are TRBV3-1 and TRBJ2-4, with 10 bases matching TRBD2. This CDR3 has 19 residues. With 3 bases clipped from V and 2 bases from J, the junction kept 13 bases outside the gene matches. Germline CDR1 LGHDT, CDR2 YNNKEL (reference sequence).

The chain has TRBV4-1 and TRBJ1-4; a possible D gene is TRBD1 (6 bases). From germline, CDR1 is MGHRA and CDR2 YSYEKL. This CDR3 spans 15 amino acids. Deletions cut 4 bases from V and 3 bases from J, with 12 bases between. CDR3 region: CASSRLDSSNEKLFF. The CDR3, as DNA: TGCGCCAGCAGCCGTTTGGACAGCTCTAATGAAAAACTGTTTTTT.

A word on this clonotype: A read error may explain this, as a much larger clone is one base away. The gene calls are TRBV28 and TRBJ2-5; D ambiguous. Germline loops: CDR1 MDHEN, CDR2 SYDVKM. V was clipped by 2 bases and J by 7 bases, with 5 bases between them. The CDR3 length is 11 residues. The CDR3 sequence is CASSLMGTQYF. Written as DNA, the CDR3 is TGTGCCAGCAGTTTAATGGGGACCCAGTACTTC.

This clonotype has just a few counts. The chain joins TRBV20-1 to TRBJ1-4; the D gene is possibly TRBD1 (6 bases). The CDR3 extends over 13 amino acids. The ends were cut back, 3 bases at V and 5 bases at J, with 10 bases in the middle. Germline-derived CDR1 and CDR2 are DFQATT and SNEGSKA (reference sequence). Here the CDR3 reads CSARKGTNEKLFF. The CDR3 DNA reads TGCAGTGCTAGGAAGGGGACAAATGAAAAACTGTTTTTT.

This clonotype was counted between two and nine times. This CDR3 reads CASKLGDDYVKNPPNQPQHF. The CDR3 DNA reads TGCGCCAGCAAACTCGGGGACGACTACGTTAAGAATCCTCCGAATCAGCCCCAGCATTTT. The chain joins TRBV5-1 to TRBJ1-5, with D perhaps TRBD1 (5 bases). Trimming took 6 bases from V and 4 from J, leaving 32 bases between them. From germline, CDR1 is SGHRS and CDR2 YFSETQ. The CDR3 consists of 20 residues. The variable domain in full, with the rest retrieved from reference TRBV5-1 and TRBJ1-5, is KAGVTQTPRYLIKTRGQQVTLSCSPISGHRSVSWYQQTPGQGLQFLFEYFSETQRNKGNFPGRFSGRQFSNSRSEMNVSTLELGDSALYLCASKLGDDYVKNPPNQPQHFGDGTRLSIL.

This clonotype was counted a few times. The V gene is TRBV29-1, the J gene TRBJ1-2; D gene unclear. V shed 4 bases and J shed 4 bases, with 7 bases lying between them. This CDR3 spans 11 amino acids. Germline CDR1 reads SQVTM; CDR2 reads ANQGSEA. DNA of the CDR3: TGCAGCGTTGGGTCCGGCTATGGCTACACCTTC. It is translated as CSVGSGYGYTF.

The gene calls are TRBV4-2 and TRBJ2-7, with D perhaps given as TRBD1 or TRBD2 (5 bases each). The length of the CDR3 is 13 residues. CDR1 and CDR2 from the germline V gene are LGHNA and YNFKEQ. With 4 bases removed from V and 3 bases from J, the gap between germline ends came to 10 bases. CDR3 nucleotides: TGTGCCAGCAGCCCGGGACGGATCTACGAGCAGTACTTC. Translating gives CASSPGRIYEQYF.

This clonotype showed up just a few times. The rearrangement joins TRBV7-6 to TRBJ2-7; TRBD1 matches at 12 bases. Germline loops: CDR1 SGHVS, CDR2 FNYEAQ. The CDR3 runs 14 residues. V dropped 4 bases and J dropped 6; count of bases not matched to a gene: 4. The chain's CDR3 is CASSSGQGAAEQYF. The CDR3 nucleotides read TGTGCCAGCAGCTCGGGACAGGGGGCTGCCGAGCAGTACTTC.

In this sample, this clonotype turned up a few times. The gene calls are TRBV7-3 and TRBJ2-2, with 9 bases identical to TRBD1. This CDR3 region has 15 residues. The germline V gene has CDR1 SGHTA and CDR2 FQGTGA. Germline trimming cut 0 bases from V and 10 bases from J; bases unmatched to any gene: 6. In DNA form, the CDR3 reads TGTGCCAGCAGCTTAACTCCGGACAGGGGTGCGGAGCTGTTTTTT. This encodes CASSLTPDRGAELFF.

This clonotype was observed a few times. The chain links TRBV29-1 to TRBJ2-6; D could derive from TRBD1 or TRBD2 (6 bases each). Germline lookup yields CDR1 SQVTM and CDR2 ANQGSEA. V lost 0 bases and J lost 4, with 10 bases in between. CDR3 length: 15 amino acids. The CDR3 DNA reads TGCAGCGTTGAAGAATGGGGGGCCGGGGCCAACGTCCTGACTTTC. Amino acid sequence: CSVEEWGAGANVLTF.

V is TRBV12-3 or TRBV12-4 and J is TRBJ2-7, with 8 bases identical to TRBD2. The J segment lost 2 bases and the V segment lost 5 bases, leaving 8 bases of the junction unmatched. CDR3 size: 15 residues. CDR3 sequence reads: CASSPLAGITYEQYF. The CDR3, as DNA: TGTGCCAGCAGTCCTTTAGCGGGAATCACCTACGAGCAGTACTTC.

At least ten counts were recorded for this clonotype. The gene calls are TRBV29-1 and TRBJ2-3, with no clear D. Trimming shortened V by 7 bases and J by 1 base, and 6 bases separated the two germline ends. The CDR3 sequence is 11 residues long. CDR1 is SQVTM and CDR2 is ANQGSEA in the germline V gene. The CDR3 is CSGTGTDTQYF. The CDR3 DNA sequence: TGCAGCGGGACGGGCACAGATACGCAGTATTTT.

This clonotype appeared a few times. The chain is built from TRBV21-1 and TRBJ2-5; the table's D gene call, TRBD1, was not cross checked with the DNA. TRBV21-1 is a pseudogene. This CDR3 is built from 17 residues. The CDR3: CASRLGTAEIPQETQYF. DNA of the CDR3: TGTGCCAGCAGACTTGGGACCGCCGAAATTCCCCAAGAGACCCAGTACTTC.

The table lists this clonotype with a few counts. The chain recombines TRBV29-1 with TRBJ2-7, with D unresolved. Germline V lookup: CDR1 SQVTM, CDR2 ANQGSEA. The V end lost 6 bases, the J end lost 0 bases, and 12 bases lay between the germline ends. There are 13 residues in the CDR3. The CDR3 loop is CSVPREDSYEQYF. The CDR3 DNA sequence: TGCAGCGTCCCCCGAGAGGACTCCTACGAGCAGTACTTC.